Listed here is a single TCR beta chain. The antigen remains unidentified. Other DNA sequences from this sample encode an identical CDR3 as well. PCR amplification relied on 60 Vbeta primers (plus 13 Jbeta primers). Libraries were prepared by immunoSEQ multiplex PCR; TCRdb keeps only in-frame clonotypes and omits some of them. The sample includes about 200,000 clones, roughly 80% seen only once; the top ten take 1.5% to 2%. Germline V CDR1 and CDR2: LNHDA, SQIVND (reference sequence). The CDR3 is 14 residues long. With V trimmed by 5 bases and J by 2 bases, 3 bases remained unmatched. These data belong to a study of cytomegalovirus exposure and HLA in healthy donors. Across the whole study: Of 300 to 500 genotyped donors, around 80% grouped in the Caucasian-associated ancestry cluster.

General study findings and limits: In a later analysis, TCR beta V- and J-gene trimming showed a link to a missense DCLRE1C variant. In presence/absence analyses, roughly uniform sequencing depth across donors was assumed. Previous analysis showed most TCR beta V segments were productive about 90% or about 30% of the time.

V is TRBV19 and J is TRBJ2-7; 10 bases match TRBD1. Sequences were obtained from PBMCs. This clonotype was sampled from a man aged 45-65 years in good health and CMV-seronegative. CDR3 nucleotide sequence: TGTGCCAGTAGTCCGGGGACAGGGGCCTACGAGCAGTACTTC. Protein: CASSPGTGAYEQYF.